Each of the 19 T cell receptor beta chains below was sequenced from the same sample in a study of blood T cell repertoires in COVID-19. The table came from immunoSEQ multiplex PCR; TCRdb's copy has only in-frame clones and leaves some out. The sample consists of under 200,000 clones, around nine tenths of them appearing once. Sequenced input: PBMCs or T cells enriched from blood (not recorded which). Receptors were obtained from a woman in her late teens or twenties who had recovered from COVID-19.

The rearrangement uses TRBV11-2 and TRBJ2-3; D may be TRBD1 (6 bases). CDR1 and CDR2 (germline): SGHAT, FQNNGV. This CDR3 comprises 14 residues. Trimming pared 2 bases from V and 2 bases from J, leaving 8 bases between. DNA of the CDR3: TGTGCCAGCAGCTTATTGGGACACACAGATACGCAGTATTTT. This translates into CASSLLGHTDTQYF.

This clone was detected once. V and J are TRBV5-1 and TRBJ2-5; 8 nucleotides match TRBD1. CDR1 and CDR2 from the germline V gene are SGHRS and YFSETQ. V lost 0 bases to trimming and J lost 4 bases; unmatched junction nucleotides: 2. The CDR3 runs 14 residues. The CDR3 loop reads CASSLGTGRETQYF. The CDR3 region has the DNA TGCGCCAGCAGCTTGGGGACAGGGAGAGAGACCCAGTACTTC.

The CDR3 DNA sequence: TGTGCCTGGAGTGTACTTCCGGGGGAAGGAAACACCATATATTTT. It encodes CAWSVLPGEGNTIYF. V gene TRBV30 combines with J gene TRBJ1-3; TRBD1 is a possible D gene (5 bases). In germline, CDR1 is GTSNPN, CDR2 SVGIG (reference sequence). V was cut by 0 bases and J by 4 bases, with 13 bases left in between. CDR3 length equals 15 residues.

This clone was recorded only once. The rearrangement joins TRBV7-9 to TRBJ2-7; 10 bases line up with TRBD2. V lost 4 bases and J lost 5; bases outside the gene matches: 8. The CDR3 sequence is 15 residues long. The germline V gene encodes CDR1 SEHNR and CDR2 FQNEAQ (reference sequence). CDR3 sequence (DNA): TGTGCCAGCAGCTCCCTTCCTGGACTAGCGGACGAGCAGTACTTC. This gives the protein CASSSLPGLADEQYF. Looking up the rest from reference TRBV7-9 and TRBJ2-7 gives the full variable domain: DTGVSQNPRHKITKRGQNVTFRCDPISEHNRLYWYRQTLGQGPEFLTYFQNEAQLEKSRLLSDRFSAERPKGSFSTLEIQRTEQGDSAMYLCASSSLPGLADEQYFGPGTRLTVT.

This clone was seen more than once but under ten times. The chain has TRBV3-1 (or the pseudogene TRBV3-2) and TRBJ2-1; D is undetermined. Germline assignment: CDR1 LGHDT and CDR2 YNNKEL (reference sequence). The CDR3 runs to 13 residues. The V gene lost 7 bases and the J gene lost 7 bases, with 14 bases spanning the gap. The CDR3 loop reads CASIAPASNEQFF. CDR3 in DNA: TGTGCCAGCATCGCGCCCGCGTCAAATGAGCAGTTCTTC.

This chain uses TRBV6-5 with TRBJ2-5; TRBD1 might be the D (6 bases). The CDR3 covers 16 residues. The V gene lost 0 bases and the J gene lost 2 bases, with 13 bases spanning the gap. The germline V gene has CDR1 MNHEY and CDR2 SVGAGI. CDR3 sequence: CASSYSQGRSQETQYF. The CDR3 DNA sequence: TGTGCCAGCAGTTACTCCCAGGGGAGATCGCAAGAGACCCAGTACTTC.

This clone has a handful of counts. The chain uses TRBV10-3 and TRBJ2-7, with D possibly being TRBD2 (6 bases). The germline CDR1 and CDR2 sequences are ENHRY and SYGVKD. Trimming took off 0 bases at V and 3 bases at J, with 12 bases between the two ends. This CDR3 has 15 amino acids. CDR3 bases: TGTGCCATCAGTGAGTCGGCCCCGGGGGACTACGAGCAGTACTTC. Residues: CAISESAPGDYEQYF.

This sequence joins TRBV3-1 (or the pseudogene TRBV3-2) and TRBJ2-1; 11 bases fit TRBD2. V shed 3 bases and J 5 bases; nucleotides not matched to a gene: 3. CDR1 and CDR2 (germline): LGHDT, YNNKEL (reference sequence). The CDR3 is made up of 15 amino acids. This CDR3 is CASSHRLAGHNEQFF. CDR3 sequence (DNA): TGTGCCAGCAGCCATCGACTAGCGGGGCACAATGAGCAGTTCTTC.

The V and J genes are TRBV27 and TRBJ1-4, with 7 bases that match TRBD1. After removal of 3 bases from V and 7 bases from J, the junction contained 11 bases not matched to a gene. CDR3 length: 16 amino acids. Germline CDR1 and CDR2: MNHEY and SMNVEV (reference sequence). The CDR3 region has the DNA TGTGCCAGCAGTTTCGGAAAGGGGGCTCTAGGTGAAAAACTGTTTTTT. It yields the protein CASSFGKGALGEKLFF.

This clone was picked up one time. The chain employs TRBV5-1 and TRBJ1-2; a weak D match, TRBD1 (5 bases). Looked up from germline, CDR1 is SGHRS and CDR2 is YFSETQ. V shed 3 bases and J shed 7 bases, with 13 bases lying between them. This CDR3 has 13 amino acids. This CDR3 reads CASSSQGEAGYTF. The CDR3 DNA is TGCGCCAGCAGCTCGCAGGGTGAGGCTGGCTACACCTTC.

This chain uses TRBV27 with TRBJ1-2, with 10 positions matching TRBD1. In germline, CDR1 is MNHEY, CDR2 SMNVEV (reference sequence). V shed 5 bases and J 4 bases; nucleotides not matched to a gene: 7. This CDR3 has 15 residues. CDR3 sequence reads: CASSGPRTGGYGYTF. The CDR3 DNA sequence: TGTGCCAGCAGTGGACCCCGGACAGGGGGCTATGGCTACACCTTC.

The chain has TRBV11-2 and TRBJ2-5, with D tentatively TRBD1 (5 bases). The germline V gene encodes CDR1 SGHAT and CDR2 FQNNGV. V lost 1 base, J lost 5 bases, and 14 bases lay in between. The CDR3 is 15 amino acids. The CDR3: CASSLGGRGWETQYF. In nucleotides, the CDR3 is TGTGCCAGCAGCTTAGGCGGTAGGGGCTGGGAGACCCAGTACTTC. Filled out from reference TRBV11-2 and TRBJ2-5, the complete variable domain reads EAGVAQSPRYKIIEKRQSVAFWCNPISGHATLYWYQQILGQGPKLLIQFQNNGVVDDSQLPKDRFSAERLKGVDSTLKIQPAKLEDSAVYLCASSLGGRGWETQYFGPGTRLLVL.

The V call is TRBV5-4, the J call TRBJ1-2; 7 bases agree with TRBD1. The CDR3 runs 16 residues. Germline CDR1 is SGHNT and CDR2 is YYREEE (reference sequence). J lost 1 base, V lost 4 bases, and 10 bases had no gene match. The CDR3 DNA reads TGTGCCAGCAGCGACCCCGGGACAGTGAATAACTATGGCTACACCTTC. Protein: CASSDPGTVNNYGYTF.

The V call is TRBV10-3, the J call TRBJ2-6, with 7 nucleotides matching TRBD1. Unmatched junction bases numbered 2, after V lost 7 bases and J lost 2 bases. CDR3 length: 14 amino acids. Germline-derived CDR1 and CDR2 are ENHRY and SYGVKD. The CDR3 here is CAITQGTGANVLTF. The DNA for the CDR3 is TGTGCCATCACACAGGGGACTGGGGCCAACGTCCTGACTTTC.

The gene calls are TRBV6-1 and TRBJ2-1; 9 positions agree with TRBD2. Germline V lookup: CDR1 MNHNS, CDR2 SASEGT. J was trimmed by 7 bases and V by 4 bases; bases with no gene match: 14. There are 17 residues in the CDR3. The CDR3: CASSVPSGMGLFNEQFF. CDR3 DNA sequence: TGTGCCAGCAGTGTGCCTAGCGGGATGGGACTATTTAATGAGCAGTTCTTC.

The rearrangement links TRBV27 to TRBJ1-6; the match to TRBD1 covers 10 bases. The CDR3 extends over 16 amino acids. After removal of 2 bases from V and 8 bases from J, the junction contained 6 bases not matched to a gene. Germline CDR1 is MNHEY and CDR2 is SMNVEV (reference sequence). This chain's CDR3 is CASSLRDGTGDSPLHF. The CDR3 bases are TGTGCCAGCAGTTTAAGGGACGGGACAGGGGATTCACCCCTCCACTTT.

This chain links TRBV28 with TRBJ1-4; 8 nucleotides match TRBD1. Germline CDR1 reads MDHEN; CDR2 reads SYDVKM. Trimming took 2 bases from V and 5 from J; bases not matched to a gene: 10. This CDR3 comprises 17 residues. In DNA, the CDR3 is TGTGCCAGCAGTTTACTCGAACCGGACAGGGACAATGAAAAACTGTTTTTT. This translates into CASSLLEPDRDNEKLFF.

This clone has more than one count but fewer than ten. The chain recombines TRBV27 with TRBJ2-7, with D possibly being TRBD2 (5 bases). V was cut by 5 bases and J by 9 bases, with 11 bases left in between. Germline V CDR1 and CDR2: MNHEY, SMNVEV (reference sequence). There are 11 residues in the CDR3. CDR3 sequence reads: CASSRGLGQYF. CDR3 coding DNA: TGTGCCAGCAGTCGGGGTCTAGGGCAGTACTTC.

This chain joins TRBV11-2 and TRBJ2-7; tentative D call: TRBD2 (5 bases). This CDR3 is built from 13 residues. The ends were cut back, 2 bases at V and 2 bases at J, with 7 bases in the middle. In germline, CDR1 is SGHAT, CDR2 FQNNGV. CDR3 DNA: TGTGCCAGCAGCTTACACGGGGCCTACGAGCAGTACTTC. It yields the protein CASSLHGAYEQYF.